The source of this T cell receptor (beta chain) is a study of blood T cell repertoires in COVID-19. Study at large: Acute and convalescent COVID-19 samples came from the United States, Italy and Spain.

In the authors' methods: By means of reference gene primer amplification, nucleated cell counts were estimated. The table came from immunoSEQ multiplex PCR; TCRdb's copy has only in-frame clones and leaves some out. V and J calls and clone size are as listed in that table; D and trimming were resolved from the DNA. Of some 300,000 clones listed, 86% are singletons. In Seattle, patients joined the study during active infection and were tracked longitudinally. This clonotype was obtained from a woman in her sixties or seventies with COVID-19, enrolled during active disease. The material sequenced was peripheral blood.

CDR3 sequence reads: CASSLGTEGTAYGYTF. CDR3 DNA: TGCGCCAGCAGCCTCGGGACGGAGGGGACAGCCTATGGCTACACCTTC. The gene calls are TRBV5-1 and TRBJ1-2; 7 positions match TRBD1. V was pared by 4 bases and J by 4 bases, with 13 bases of the junction left unmatched. The CDR3 has 16 amino acids. Germline lookup yields CDR1 SGHRS and CDR2 YFSETQ.